Below, one T cell receptor (beta chain) is given with its context. Antigen specificity is unknown. These data come from a study of immune cell composition in non-small cell lung cancer. Study results and limitations: Dominant in vivo tumour-associated clones were not shown to share tumour-reactive sequences.

Clones were sequenced by immunoSEQ multiplex PCR, and TCRdb holds only the in-frame ones, with some missing. The sample has 1,700 or so clones, 79% seen once. Germline V gene data show CDR1 as MDHEN and CDR2 as SYDVKM. V gave up 3 bases and J gave up 4 bases; unmatched junction bases: 2. The CDR3 contains 15 residues. Normal lung was taken at the farthest possible site, at least 3 cm from tumour. This receptor was identified in a human donor with non-small cell lung cancer. Sequences were obtained from non-adjacent lung tissue. The V call is TRBV28, the J call TRBJ2-5; 13 bases align to TRBD2. DNA for the CDR3: TGTGCCAGCAGTTTGCGGACTAGCGGGAGAGAGACCCAGTACTTC. It translates to CASSLRTSGRETQYF.